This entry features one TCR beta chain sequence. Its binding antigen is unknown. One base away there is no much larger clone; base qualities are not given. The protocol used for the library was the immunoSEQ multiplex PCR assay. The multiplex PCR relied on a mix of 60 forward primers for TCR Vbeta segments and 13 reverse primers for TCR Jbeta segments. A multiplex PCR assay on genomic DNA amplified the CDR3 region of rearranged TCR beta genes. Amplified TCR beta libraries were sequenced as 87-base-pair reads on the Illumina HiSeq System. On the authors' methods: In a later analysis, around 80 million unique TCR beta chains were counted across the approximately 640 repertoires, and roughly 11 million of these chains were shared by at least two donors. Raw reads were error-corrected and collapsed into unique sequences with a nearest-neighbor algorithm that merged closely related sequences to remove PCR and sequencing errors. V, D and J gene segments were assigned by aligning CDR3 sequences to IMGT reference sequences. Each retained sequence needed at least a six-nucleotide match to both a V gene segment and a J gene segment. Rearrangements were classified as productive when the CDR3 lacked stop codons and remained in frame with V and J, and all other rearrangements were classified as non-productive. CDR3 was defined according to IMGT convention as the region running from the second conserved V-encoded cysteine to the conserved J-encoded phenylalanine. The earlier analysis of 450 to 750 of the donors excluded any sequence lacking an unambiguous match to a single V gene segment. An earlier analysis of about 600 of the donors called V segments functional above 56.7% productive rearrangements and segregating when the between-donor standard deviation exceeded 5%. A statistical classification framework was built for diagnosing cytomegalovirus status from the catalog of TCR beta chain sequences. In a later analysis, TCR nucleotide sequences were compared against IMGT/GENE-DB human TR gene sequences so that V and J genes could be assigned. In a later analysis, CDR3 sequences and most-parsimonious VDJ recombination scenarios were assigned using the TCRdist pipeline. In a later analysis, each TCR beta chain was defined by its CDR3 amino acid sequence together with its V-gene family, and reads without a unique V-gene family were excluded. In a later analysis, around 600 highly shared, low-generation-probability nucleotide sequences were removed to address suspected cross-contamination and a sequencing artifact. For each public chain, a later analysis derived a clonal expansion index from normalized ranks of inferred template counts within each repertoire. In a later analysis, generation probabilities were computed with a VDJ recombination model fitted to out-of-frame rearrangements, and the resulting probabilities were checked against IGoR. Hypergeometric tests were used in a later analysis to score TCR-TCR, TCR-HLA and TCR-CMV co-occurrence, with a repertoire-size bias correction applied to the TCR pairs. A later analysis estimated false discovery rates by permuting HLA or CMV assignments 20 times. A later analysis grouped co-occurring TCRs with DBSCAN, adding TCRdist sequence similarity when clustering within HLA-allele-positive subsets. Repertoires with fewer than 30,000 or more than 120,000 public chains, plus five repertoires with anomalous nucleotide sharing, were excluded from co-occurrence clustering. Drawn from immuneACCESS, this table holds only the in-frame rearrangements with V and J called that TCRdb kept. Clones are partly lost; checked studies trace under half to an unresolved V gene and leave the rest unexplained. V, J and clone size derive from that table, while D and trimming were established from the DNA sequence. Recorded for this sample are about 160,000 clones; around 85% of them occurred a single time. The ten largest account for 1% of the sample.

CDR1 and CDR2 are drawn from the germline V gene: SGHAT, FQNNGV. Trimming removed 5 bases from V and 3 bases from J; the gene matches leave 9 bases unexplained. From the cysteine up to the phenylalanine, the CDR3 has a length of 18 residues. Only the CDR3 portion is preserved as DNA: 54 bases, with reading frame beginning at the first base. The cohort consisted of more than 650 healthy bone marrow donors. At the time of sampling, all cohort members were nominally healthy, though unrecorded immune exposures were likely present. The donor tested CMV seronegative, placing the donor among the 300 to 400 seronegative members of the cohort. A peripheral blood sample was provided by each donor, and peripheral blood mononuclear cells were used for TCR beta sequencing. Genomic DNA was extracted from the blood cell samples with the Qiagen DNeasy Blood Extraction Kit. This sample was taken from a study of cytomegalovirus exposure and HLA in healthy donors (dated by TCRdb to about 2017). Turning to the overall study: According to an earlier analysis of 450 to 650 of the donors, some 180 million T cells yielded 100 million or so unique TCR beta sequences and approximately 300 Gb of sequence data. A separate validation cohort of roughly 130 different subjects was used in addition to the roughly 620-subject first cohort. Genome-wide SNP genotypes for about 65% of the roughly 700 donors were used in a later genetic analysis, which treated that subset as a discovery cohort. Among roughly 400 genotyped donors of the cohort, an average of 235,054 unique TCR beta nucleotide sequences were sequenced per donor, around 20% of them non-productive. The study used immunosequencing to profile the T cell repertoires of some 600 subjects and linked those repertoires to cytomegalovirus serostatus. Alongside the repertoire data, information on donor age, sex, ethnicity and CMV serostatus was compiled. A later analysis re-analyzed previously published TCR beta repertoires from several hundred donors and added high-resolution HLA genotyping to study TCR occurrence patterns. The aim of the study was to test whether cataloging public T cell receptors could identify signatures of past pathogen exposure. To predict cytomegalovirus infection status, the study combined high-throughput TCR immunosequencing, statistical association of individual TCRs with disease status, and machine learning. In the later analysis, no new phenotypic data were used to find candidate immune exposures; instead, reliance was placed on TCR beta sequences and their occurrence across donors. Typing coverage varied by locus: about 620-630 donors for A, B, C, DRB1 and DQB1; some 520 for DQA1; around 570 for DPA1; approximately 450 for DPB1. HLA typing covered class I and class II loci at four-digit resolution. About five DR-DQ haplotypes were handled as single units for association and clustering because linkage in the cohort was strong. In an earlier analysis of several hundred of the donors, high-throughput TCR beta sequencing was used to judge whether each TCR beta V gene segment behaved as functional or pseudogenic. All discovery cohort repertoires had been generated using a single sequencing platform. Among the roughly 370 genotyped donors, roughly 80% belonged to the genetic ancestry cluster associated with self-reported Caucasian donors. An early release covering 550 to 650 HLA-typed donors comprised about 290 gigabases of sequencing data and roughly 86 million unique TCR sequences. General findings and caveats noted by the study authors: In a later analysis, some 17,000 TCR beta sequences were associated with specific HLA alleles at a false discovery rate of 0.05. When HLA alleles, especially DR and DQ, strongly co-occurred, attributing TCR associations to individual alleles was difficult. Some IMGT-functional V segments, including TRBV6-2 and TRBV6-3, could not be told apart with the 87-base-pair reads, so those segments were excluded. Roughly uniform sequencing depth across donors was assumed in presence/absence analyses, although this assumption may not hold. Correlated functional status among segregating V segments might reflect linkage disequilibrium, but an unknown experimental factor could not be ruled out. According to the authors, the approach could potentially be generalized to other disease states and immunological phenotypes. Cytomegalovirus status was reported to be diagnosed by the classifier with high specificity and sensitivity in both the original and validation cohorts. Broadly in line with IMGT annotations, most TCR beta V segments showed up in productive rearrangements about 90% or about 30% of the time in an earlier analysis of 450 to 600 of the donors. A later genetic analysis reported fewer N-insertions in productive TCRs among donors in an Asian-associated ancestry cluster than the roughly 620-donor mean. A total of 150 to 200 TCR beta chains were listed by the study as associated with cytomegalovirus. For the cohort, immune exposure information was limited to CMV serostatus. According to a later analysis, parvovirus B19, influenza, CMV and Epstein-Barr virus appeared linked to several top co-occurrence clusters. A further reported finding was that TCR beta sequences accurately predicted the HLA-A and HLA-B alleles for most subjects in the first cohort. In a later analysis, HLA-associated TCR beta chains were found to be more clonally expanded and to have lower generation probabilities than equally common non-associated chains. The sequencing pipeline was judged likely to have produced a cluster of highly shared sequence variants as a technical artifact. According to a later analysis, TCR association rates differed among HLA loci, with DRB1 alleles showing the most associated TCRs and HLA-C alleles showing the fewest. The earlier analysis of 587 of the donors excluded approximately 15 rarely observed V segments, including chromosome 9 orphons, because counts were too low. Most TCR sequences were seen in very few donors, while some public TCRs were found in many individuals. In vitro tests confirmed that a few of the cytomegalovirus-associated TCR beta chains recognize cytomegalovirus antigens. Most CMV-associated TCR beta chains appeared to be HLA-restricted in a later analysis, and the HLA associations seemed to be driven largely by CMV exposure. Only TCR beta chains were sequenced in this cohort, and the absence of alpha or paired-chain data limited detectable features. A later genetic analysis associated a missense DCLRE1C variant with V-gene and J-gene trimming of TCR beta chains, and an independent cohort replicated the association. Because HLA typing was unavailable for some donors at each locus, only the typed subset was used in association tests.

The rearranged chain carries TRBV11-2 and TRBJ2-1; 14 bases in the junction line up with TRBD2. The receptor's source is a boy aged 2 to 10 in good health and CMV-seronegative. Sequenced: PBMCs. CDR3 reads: CASSPMGLAGVGYNEQFF. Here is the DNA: TGTGCCAGCAGCCCCATGGGACTAGCGGGAGTGGGCTACAATGAGCAGTTCTTC.